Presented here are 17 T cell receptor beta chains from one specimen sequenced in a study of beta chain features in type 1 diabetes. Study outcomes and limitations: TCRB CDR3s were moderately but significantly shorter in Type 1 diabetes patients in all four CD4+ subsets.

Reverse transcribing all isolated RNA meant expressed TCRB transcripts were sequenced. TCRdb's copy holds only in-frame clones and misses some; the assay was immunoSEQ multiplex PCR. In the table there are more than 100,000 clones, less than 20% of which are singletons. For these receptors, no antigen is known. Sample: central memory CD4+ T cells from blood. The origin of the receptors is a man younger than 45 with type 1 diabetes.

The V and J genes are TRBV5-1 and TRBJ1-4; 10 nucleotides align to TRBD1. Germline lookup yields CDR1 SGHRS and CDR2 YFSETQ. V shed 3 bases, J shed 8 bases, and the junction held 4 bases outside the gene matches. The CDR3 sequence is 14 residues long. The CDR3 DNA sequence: TGCGCCAGCAGCTCGGGACAGGGGACCGAAAAACTGTTTTTT. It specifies CASSSGQGTEKLFF.

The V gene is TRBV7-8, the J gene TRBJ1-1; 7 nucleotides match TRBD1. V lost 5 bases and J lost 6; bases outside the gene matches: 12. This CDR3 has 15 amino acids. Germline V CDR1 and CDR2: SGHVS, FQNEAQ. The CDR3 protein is CASSRTGVGQAEAFF. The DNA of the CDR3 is TGTGCCAGCAGCCGAACCGGGGTAGGACAGGCTGAAGCTTTCTTT.

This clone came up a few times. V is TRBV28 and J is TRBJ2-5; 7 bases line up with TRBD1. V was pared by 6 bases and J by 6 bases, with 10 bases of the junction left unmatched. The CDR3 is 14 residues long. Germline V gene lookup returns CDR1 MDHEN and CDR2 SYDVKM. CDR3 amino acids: CASRVQGSGQTQYF. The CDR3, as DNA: TGTGCCAGCAGGGTACAGGGGAGTGGGCAGACCCAGTACTTC.

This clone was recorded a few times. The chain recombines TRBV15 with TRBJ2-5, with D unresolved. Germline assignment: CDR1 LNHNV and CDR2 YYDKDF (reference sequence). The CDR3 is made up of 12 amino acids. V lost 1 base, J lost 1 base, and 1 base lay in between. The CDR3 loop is CATSRVQETQYF. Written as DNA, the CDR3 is TGTGCCACCAGCAGAGTCCAAGAGACCCAGTACTTC.

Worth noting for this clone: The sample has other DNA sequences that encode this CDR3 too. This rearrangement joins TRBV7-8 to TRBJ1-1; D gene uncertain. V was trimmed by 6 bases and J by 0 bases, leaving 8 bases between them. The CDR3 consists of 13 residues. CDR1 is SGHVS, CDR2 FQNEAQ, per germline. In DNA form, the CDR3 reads TGTGCCAGCAGTGGGCAGGTGAACACTGAAGCTTTCTTT. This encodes CASSGQVNTEAFF.

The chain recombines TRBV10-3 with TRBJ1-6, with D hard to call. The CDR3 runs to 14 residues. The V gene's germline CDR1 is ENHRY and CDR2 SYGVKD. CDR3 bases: TGTTGCTCATGGATCGGGTCCTATAATTCACCCCTCCACTTT. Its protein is CCSWIGSYNSPLHF.

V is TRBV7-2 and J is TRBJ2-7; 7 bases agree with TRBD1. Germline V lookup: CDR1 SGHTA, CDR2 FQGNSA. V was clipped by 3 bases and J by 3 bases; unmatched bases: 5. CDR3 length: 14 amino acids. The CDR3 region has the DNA TGTGCCAGCAGCTTCCGGGACAGTGGCTACGAGCAGTACTTC. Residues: CASSFRDSGYEQYF.

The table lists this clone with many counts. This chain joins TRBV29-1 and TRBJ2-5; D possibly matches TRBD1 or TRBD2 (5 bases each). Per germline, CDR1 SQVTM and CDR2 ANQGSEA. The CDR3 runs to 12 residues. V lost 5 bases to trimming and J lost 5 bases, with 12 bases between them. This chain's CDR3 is CSVRDGDETQYF. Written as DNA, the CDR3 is TGCAGCGTTAGGGACGGAGATGAGACCCAGTACTTC.

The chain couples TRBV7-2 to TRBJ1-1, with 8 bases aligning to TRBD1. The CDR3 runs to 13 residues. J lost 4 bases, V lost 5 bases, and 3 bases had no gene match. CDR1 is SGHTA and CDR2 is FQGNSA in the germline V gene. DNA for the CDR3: TGTGCCAGCAGCAATACAGGGGGCACTGAAGCTTTCTTT. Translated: CASSNTGGTEAFF.

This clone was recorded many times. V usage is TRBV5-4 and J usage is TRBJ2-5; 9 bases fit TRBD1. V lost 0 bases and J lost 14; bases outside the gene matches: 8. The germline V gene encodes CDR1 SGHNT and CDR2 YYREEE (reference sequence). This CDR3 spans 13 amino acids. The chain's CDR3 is CASSLAGDRELYF. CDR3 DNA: TGTGCCAGCAGCTTGGCCGGGGACAGGGAGCTTTACTTC.

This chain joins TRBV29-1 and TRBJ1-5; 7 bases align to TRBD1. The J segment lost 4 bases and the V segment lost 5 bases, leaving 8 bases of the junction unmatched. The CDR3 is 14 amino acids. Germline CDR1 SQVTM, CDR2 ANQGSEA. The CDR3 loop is CSVRGGQSNQPQHF. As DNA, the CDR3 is TGCAGCGTTCGGGGGGGACAGAGTAATCAGCCCCAGCATTTT.

In DNA form, the CDR3 reads TGTGCCAGCCGGCAGGGCCAAGAGACCCAGTACTTC. Residues: CASRQGQETQYF. The V and J genes are TRBV7-9 and TRBJ2-5, with D maybe TRBD1 (5 bases). The length of the CDR3 is 12 residues. Trimming cost V 8 bases and J 1 base, with 8 bases left between them. Germline V gives CDR1 SEHNR, CDR2 FQNEAQ (reference sequence).

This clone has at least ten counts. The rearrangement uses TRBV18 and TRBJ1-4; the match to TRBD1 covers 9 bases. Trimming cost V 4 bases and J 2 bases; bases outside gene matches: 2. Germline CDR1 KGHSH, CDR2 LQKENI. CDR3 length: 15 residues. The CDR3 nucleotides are TGTGCCAGCTCACGGGGGACAGGGACTAATGAAAAACTGTTTTTT. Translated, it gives CASSRGTGTNEKLFF.

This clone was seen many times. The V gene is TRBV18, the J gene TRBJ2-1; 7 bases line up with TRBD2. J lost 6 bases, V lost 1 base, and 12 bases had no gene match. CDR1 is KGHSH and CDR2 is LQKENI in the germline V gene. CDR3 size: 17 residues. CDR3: CASSPRQGGESSNEQFF. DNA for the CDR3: TGTGCCAGCTCACCACGGCAGGGAGGGGAGAGTAGCAATGAGCAGTTCTTC. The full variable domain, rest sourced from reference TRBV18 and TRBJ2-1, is NAGVMQNPRHLVRRRGQEARLRCSPMKGHSHVYWYRQLPEEGLKFMVYLQKENIIDESGMPKERFSAEFPKEGPSILRIQQVVRGDSAAYFCASSPRQGGESSNEQFFGPGTRLTVL.

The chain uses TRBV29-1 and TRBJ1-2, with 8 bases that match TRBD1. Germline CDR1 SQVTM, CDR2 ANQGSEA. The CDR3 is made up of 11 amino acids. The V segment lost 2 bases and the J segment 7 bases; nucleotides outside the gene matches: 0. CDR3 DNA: TGCAGCGTTGAACAGGGGGCTGGCTACACCTTC. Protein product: CSVEQGAGYTF.

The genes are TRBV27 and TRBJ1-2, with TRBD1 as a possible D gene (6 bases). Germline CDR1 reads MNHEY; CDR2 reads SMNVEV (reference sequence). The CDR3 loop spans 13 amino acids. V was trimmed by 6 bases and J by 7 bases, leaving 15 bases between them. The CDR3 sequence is CASSLTGYGGYTF. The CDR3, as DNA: TGTGCCAGCAGCCTAACAGGGTACGGTGGCTACACCTTC.

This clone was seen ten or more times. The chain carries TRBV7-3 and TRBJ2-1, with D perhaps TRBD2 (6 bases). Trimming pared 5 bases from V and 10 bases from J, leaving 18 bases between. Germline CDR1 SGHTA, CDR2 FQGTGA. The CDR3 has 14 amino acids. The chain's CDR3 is CASSPRLGSREQFF. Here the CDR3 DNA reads TGTGCCAGCAGCCCTAGACTAGGCTCGAGGGAGCAGTTCTTC.